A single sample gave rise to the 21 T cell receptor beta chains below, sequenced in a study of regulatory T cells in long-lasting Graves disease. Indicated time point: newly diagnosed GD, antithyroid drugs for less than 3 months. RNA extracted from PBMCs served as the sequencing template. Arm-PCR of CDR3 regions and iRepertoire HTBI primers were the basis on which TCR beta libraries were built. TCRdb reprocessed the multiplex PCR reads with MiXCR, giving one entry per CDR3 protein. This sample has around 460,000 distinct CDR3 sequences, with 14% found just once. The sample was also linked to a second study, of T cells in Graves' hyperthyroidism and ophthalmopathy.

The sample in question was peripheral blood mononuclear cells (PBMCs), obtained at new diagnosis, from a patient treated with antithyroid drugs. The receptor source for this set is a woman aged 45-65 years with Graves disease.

The CDR3 coding sequence is TGCGCCAGCAGCTTGAGGGGGGACCCTAATCAGCCCCAGCATTTT. Translated, it gives CASSLRGDPNQPQHF. V usage is TRBV5-1 and J usage is TRBJ1-5; tentatively, D is TRBD1 (6 bases). The CDR3 covers 15 residues. Trimming removed 1 base from V and 4 bases from J, with 12 bases in between. Germline V lookup: CDR1 SGHRS, CDR2 YFSETQ. The full variable domain, completed using reference TRBV5-1 and TRBJ1-5, is KAGVTQTPRYLIKTRGQQVTLSCSPISGHRSVSWYQQTPGQGLQFLFEYFSETQRNKGNFPGRFSGRQFSNSRSEMNVSTLELGDSALYLCASSLRGDPNQPQHFGDGTRLSIL.

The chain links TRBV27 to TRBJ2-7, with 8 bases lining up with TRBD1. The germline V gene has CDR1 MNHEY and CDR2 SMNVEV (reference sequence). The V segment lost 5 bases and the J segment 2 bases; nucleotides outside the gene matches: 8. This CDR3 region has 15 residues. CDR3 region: CASSPGTGLAYEQYF. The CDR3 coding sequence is TGTGCCAGCAGTCCCGGGACAGGACTCGCCTACGAGCAGTACTTC.

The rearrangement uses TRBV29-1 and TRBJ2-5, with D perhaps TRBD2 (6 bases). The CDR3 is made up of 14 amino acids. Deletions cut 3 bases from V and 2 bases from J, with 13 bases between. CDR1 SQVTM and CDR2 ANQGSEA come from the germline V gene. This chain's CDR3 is CSVDRGDSQETQYF. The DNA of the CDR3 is TGCAGCGTTGATCGTGGGGACTCTCAAGAGACCCAGTACTTC.

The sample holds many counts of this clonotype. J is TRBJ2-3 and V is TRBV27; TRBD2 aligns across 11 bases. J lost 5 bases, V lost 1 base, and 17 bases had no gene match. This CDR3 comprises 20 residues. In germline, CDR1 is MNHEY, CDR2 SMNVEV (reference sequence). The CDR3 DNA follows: TGTGCCAGCAGTTTATGGGGAGCTCCGGGACTAGCGGCTCGTGGAGATACGCAGTATTTT. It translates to CASSLWGAPGLAARGDTQYF.

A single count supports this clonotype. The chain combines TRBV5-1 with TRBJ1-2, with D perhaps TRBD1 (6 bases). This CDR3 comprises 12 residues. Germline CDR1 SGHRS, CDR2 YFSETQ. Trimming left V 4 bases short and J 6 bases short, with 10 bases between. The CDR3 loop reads CASSPGQDGYTF. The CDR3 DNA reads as TGCGCCAGCAGCCCGGGACAAGATGGCTACACCTTC. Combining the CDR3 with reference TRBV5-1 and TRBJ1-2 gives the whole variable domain KAGVTQTPRYLIKTRGQQVTLSCSPISGHRSVSWYQQTPGQGLQFLFEYFSETQRNKGNFPGRFSGRQFSNSRSEMNVSTLELGDSALYLCASSPGQDGYTFGSGTRLTVV.

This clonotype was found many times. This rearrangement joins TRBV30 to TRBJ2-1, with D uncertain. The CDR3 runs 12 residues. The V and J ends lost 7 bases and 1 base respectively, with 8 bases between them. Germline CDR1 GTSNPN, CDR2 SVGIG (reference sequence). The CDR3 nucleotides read TGTGCCTTACAAATTTCCTACAATGAGCAGTTCTTC. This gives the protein CALQISYNEQFF.

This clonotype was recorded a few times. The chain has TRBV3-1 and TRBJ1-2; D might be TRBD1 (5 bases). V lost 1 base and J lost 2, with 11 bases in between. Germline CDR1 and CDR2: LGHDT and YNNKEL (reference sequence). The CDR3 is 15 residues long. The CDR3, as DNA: TGTGCCAGCAGCCAAGGCTGGACACCCAACTATGGCTACACCTTC. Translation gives CASSQGWTPNYGYTF.

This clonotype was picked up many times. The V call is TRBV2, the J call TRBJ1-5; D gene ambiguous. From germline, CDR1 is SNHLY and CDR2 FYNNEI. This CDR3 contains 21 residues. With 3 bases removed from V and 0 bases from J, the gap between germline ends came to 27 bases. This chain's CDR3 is CASSDRRTRRHQPNSNQPQHF. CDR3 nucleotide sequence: TGTGCCAGCAGTGATAGGAGGACTAGAAGACACCAGCCGAATAGCAATCAGCCCCAGCATTTT. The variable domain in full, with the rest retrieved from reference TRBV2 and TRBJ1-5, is EPEVTQTPSHQVTQMGQEVILRCVPISNHLYFYWYRQILGQKVEFLVSFYNNEISEKSEIFDDQFSVERPDGSNFTLKIRSTKLEDSAMYFCASSDRRTRRHQPNSNQPQHFGDGTRLSIL.

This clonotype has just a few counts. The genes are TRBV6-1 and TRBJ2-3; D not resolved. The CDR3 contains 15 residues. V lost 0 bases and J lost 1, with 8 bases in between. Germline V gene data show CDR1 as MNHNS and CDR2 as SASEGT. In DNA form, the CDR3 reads TGTGCCAGCAGTGAAGCTGGCAGCCGCACAGATACGCAGTATTTT. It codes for CASSEAGSRTDTQYF.

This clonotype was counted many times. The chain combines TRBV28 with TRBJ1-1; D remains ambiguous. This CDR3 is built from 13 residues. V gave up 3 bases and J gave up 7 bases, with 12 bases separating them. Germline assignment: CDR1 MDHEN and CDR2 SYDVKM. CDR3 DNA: TGTGCCAGCAGTTTTGGGTTTCAGGTTGAAGCTTTCTTT. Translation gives CASSFGFQVEAFF.

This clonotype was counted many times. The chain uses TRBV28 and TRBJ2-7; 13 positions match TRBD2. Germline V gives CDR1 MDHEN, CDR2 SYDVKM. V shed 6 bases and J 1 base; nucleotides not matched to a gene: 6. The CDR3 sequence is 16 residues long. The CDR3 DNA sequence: TGTGCCAGCAGCTCATTGACTAGCGGGAGGTCCTACGAGCAGTACTTC. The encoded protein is CASSSLTSGRSYEQYF.

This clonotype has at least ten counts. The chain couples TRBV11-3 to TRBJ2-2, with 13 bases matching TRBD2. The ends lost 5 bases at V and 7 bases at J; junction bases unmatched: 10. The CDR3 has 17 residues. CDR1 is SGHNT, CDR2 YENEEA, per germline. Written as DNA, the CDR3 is TGTGCCAGCAGCGGACGGACTAGCGGGAGTTCCGGCGGGGAGCTGTTTTTT. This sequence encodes CASSGRTSGSSGGELFF. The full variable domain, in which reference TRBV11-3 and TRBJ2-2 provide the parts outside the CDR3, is EAGVVQSPRYKIIEKKQPVAFWCNPISGHNTLYWYLQNLGQGPELLIRYENEEAVDDSQLPKDRFSAERLKGVDSTLKIQPAELGDSAVYLCASSGRTSGSSGGELFFGEGSRLTVL.

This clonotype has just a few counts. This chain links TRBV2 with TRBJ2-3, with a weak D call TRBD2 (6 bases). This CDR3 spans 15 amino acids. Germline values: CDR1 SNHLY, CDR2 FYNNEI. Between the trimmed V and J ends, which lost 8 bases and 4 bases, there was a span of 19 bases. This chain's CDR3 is CASSGGAGRADTQYF. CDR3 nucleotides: TGTGCCAGCTCCGGAGGGGCGGGACGGGCAGATACGCAGTATTTT. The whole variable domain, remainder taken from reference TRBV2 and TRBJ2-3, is EPEVTQTPSHQVTQMGQEVILRCVPISNHLYFYWYRQILGQKVEFLVSFYNNEISEKSEIFDDQFSVERPDGSNFTLKIRSTKLEDSAMYFCASSGGAGRADTQYFGPGTRLTVL.

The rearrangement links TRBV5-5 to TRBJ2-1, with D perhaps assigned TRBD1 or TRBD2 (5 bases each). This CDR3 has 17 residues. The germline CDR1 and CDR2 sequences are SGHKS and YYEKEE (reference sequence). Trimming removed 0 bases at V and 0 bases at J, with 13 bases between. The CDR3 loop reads CASSLVGPQSSYNEQFF. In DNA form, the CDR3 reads TGTGCCAGCAGCTTGGTGGGACCACAGTCCTCCTACAATGAGCAGTTCTTC.

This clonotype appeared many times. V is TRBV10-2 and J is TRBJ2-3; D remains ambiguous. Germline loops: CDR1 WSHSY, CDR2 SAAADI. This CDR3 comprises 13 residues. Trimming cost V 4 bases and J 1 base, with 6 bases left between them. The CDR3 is CASSGVGTDTQYF. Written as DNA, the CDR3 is TGCGCCAGCAGTGGTGTTGGCACAGATACGCAGTATTTT.

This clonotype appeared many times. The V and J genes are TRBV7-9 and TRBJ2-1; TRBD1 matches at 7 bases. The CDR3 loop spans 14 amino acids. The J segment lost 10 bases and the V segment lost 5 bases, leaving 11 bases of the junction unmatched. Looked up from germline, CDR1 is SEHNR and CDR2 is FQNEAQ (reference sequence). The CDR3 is CASSPQGVTLEQFF. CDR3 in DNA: TGTGCCAGCAGCCCCCAGGGGGTGACGCTAGAGCAGTTCTTC.

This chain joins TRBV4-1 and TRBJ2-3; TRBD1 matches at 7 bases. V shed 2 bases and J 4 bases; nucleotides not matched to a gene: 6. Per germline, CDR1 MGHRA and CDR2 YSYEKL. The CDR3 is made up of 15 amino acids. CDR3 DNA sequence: TGCGCCAGCAGCCAATCGGACAGGACCGCAGATACGCAGTATTTT. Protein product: CASSQSDRTADTQYF.

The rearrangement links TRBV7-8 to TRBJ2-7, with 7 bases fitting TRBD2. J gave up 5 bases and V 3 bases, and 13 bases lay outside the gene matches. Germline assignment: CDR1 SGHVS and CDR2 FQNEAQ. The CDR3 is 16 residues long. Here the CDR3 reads CASSFGLEVSVDEQYF. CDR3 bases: TGTGCCAGCAGCTTTGGACTAGAAGTTTCTGTTGACGAGCAGTACTTC.

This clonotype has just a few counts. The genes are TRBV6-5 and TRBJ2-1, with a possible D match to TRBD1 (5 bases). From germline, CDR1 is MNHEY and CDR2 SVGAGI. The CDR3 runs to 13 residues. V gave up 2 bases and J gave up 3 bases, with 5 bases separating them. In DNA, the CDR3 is TGTGCCAGCAGTTACGACAGCTACAATGAGCAGTTCTTC. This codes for CASSYDSYNEQFF.

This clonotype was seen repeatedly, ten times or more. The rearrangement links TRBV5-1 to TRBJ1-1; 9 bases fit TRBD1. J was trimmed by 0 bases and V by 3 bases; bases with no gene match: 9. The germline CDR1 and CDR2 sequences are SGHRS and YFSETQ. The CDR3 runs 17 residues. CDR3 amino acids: CASSSGTGYLLNTEAFF. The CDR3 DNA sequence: TGCGCCAGCAGCTCCGGGACAGGGTACTTGCTGAACACTGAAGCTTTCTTT.

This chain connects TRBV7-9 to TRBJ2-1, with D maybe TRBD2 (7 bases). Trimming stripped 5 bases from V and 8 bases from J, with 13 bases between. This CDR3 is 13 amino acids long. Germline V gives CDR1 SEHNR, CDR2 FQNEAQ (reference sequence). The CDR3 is CASSLLGGDEQFF. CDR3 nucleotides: TGTGCCAGCAGCCTCCTAGGGGGGGATGAGCAGTTCTTC.